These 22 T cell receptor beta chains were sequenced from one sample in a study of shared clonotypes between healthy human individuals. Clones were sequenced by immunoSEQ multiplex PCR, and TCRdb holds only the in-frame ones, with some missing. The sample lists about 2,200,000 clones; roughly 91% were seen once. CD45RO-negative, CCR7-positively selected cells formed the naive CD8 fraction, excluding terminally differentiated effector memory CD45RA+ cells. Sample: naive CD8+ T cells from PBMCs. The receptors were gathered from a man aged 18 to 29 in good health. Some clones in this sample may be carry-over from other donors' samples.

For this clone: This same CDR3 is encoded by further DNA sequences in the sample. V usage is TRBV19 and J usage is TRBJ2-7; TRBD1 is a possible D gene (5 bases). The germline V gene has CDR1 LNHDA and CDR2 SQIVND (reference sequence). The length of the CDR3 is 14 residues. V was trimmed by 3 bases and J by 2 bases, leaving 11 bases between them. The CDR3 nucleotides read TGTGCCAGTAGTATCCGAGACAGTGCCTACGAGCAGTACTTC. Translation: CASSIRDSAYEQYF. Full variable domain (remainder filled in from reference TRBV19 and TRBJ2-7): DGGITQSPKYLFRKEGQNVTLSCEQNLNHDAMYWYRQDPGQGLRLIYYSQIVNDFQKGDIAEGYSVSREKKESFPLTVTSAQKNPTAFYLCASSIRDSAYEQYFGPGTRLTVT.

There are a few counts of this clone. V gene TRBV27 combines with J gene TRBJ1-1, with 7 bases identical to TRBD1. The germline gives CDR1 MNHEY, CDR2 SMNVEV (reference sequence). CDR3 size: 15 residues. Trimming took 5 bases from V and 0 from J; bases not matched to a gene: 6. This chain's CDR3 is CASSPTGTVNTEAFF. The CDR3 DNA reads TGTGCCAGCAGTCCCACCGGGACAGTGAACACTGAAGCTTTCTTT.

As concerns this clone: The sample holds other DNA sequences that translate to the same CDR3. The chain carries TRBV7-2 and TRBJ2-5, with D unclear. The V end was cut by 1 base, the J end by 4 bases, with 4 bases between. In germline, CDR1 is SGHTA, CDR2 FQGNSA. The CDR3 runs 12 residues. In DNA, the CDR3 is TGTGCCAGCAGCTTAGTTAGAGAGACCCAGTACTTC. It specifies CASSLVRETQYF.

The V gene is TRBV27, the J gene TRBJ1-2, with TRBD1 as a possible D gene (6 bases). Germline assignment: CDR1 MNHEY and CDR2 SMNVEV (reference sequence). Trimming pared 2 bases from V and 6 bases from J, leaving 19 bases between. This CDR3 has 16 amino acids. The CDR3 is CASSLGGGPFGDGYTF. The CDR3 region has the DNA TGTGCCAGCAGTTTAGGAGGGGGTCCCTTTGGTGATGGCTACACCTTC.

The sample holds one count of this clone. The CDR3 DNA sequence: TGTGCTAGTGGTTTGGTACCGGGGGCCCCAGATACGCAGTATTTT. It encodes CASGLVPGAPDTQYF. The rearrangement uses TRBV12-5 and TRBJ2-3, with D possibly called TRBD1 or TRBD2 (6 bases each). Per the germline V gene, CDR1 is LGHNT and CDR2 is FRNRAP. The CDR3 runs to 15 residues. Trimming took 0 bases from V and 4 from J, leaving 11 bases between them. The whole variable domain, remainder taken from reference TRBV12-5 and TRBJ2-3, is DARVTQTPRHKVTEMGQEVTMRCQPILGHNTVFWYRQTMMQGLELLAYFRNRAPLDDSGMPKDRFSAEMPDATLATLKIQPSEPRDSAVYFCASGLVPGAPDTQYFGPGTRLTVL.

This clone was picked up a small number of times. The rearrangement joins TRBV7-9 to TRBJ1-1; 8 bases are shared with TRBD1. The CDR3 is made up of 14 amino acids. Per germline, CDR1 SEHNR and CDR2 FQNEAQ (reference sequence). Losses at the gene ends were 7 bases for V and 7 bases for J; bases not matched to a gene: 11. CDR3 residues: CASTSGQANFEAFF. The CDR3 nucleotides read TGTGCCAGCACGTCGGGACAGGCGAACTTTGAAGCTTTCTTT.

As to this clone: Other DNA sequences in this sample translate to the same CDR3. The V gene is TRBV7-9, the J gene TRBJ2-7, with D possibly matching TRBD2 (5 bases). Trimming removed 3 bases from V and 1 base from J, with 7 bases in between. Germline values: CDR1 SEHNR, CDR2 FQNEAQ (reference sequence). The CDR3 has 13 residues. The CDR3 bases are TGTGCCAGCAGCTTCCGCGGGTCCTACGAGCAGTACTTC. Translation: CASSFRGSYEQYF.

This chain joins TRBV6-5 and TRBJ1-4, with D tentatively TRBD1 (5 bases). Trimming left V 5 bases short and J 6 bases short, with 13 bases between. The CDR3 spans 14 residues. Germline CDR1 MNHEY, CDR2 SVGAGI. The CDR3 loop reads CASSVTGADEKLFF. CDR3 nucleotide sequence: TGTGCCAGCAGTGTGACTGGGGCGGATGAAAAACTGTTTTTT.

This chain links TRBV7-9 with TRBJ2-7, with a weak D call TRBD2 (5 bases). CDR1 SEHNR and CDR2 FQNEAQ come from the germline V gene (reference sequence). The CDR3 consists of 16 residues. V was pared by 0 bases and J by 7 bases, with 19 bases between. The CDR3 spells CASSLARIVGTGEQYF. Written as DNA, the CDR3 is TGTGCCAGCAGCTTAGCACGTATCGTGGGAACGGGGGAGCAGTACTTC.

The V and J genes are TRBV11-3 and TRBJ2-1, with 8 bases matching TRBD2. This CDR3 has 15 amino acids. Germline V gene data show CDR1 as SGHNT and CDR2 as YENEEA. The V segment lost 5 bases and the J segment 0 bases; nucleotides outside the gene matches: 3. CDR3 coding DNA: TGTGCCAGCAGCAGTAGCGGGAACTCCTACAATGAGCAGTTCTTC. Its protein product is CASSSSGNSYNEQFF.

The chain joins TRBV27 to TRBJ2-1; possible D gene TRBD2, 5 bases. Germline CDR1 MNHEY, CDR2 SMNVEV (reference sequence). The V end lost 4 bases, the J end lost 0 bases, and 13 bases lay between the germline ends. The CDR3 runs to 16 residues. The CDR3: CASSSPGGSSYNEQFF. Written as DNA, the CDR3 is TGTGCCAGCAGTTCCCCCGGTGGGAGCTCCTACAATGAGCAGTTCTTC.

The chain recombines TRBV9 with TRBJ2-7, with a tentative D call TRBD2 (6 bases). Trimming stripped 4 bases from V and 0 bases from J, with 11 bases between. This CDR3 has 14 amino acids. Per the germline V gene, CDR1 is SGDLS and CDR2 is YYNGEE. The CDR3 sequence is CASSLEGSSYEQYF. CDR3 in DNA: TGTGCCAGCAGCTTGGAGGGAAGCTCCTACGAGCAGTACTTC. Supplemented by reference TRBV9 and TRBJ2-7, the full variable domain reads DSGVTQTPKHLITATGQRVTLRCSPRSGDLSVYWYQQSLDQGLQFLIQYYNGEERAKGNILERFSAQQFPDLHSELNLSSLELGDSALYFCASSLEGSSYEQYFGPGTRLTVT.

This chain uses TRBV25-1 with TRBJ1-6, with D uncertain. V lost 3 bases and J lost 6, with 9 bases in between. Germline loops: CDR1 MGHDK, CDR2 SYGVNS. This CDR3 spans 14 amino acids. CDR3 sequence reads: CASSEGLRNSPLHF. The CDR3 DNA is TGTGCCAGCAGTGAGGGTCTTCGTAATTCACCCCTCCACTTT.

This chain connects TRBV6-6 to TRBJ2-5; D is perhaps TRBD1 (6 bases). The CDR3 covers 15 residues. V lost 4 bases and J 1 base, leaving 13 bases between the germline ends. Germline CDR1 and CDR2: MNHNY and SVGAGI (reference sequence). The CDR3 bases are TGTGCCAGCAGTTCCGTAACAGGGTCCCAAGAGACCCAGTACTTC. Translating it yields CASSSVTGSQETQYF.

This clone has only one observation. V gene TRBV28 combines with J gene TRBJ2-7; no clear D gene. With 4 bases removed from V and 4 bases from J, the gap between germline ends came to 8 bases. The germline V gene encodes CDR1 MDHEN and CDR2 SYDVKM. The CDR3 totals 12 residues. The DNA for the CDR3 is TGTGCCAGCAGTTCCGCCCCTTACGAGCAGTACTTC. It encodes CASSSAPYEQYF.

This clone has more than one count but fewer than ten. The CDR3 sequence: CASSRYTGELFF. As DNA, the CDR3 is TGTGCCAGCAGTCGTTACACCGGGGAGCTGTTTTTT. The chain combines TRBV27 with TRBJ2-2; unclear D gene. V lost 5 bases and J 3 bases, leaving 4 bases between the germline ends. Germline V gives CDR1 MNHEY, CDR2 SMNVEV (reference sequence). This CDR3 contains 12 residues.

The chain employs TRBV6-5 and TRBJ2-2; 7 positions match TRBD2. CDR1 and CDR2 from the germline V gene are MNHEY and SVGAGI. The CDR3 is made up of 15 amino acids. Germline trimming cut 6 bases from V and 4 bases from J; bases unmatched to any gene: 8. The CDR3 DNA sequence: TGTGCCAGCAGCGCCGCGGCGGGAGCCACCGGGGAGCTGTTTTTT. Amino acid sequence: CASSAAAGATGELFF.

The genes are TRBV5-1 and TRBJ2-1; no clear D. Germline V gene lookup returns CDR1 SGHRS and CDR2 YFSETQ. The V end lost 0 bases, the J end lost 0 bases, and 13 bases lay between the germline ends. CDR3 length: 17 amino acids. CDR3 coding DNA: TGCGCCAGCAGCTTGGGGAGTGGTCGGAGCTCCTACAATGAGCAGTTCTTC. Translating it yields CASSLGSGRSSYNEQFF. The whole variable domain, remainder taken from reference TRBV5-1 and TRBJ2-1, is KAGVTQTPRYLIKTRGQQVTLSCSPISGHRSVSWYQQTPGQGLQFLFEYFSETQRNKGNFPGRFSGRQFSNSRSEMNVSTLELGDSALYLCASSLGSGRSSYNEQFFGPGTRLTVL.

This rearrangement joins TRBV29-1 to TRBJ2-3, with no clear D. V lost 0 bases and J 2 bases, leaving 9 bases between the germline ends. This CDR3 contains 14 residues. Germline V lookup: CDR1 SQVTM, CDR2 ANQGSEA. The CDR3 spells CSVEDKQNTDTQYF. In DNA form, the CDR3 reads TGCAGCGTTGAAGATAAGCAGAACACAGATACGCAGTATTTT.

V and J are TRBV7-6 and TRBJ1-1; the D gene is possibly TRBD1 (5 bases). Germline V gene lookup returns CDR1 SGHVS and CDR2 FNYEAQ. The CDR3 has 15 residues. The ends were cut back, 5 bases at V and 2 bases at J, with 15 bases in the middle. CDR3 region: CASSLRGAGNTEAFF. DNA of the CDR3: TGTGCCAGCAGCCTAAGAGGGGCGGGAAACACTGAAGCTTTCTTT.

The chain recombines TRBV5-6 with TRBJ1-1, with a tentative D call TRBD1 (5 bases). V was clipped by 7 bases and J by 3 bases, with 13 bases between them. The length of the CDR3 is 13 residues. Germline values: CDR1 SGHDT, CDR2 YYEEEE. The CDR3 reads CASQGGADTEAFF. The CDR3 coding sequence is TGTGCCAGCCAAGGAGGGGCCGACACTGAAGCTTTCTTT.

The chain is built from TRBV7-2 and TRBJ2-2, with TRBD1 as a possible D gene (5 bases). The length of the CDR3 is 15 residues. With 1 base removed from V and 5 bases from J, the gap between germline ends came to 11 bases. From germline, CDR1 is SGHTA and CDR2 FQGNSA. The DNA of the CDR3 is TGTGCCAGCAGCTTAGTTAGGGGTTGGACCGGGGAGCTGTTTTTT. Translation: CASSLVRGWTGELFF.